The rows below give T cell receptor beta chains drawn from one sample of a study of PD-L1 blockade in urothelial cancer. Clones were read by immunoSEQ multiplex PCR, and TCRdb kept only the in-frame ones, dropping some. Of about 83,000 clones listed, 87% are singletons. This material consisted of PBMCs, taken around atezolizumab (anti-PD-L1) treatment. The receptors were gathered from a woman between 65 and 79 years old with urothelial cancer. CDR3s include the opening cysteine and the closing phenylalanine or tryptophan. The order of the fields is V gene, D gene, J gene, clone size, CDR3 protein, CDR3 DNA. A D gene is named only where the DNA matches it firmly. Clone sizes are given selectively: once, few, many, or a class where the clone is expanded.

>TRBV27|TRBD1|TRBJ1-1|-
CASSRGQGGIGTEAFF
TGTGCCAGCAGTCGTGGACAGGGGGGGATCGGGACTGAAGCTTTCTTT
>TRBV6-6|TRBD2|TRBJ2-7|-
CASSQGLAGGPYEQYF
TGTGCCAGCAGTCAGGGGCTAGCGGGAGGGCCTTACGAGCAGTACTTC
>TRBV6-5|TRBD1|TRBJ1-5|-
CASRHGQGASQPQHF
TGTGCCAGCAGACACGGACAGGGCGCCTCTCAGCCCCAGCATTTT
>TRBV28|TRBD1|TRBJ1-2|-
CASSLYGGQGLIYGYTF
TGTGCCAGCAGTTTATATGGGGGACAGGGGCTTATCTATGGCTACACCTTC
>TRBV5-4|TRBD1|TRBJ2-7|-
CASSYPGQGRYEQYF
TGTGCCAGCAGCTACCCCGGACAGGGTAGATACGAGCAGTACTTC
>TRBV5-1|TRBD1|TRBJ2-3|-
CASSPGQGSSTDTQYF
TGCGCCAGCAGCCCGGGACAGGGCTCTAGCACAGATACGCAGTATTTT
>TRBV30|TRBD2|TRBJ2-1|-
CAWSVDRGLGASGGYNEQFF
TGTGCCTGGAGTGTAGATCGAGGGTTGGGTGCTAGCGGAGGGTACAATGAGCAGTTCTTC
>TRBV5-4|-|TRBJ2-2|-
CASSLRDLNTGELFF
TGTGCCAGCAGCTTACGGGACTTGAACACCGGGGAGCTGTTTTTT
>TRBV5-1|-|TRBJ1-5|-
CASSLAPLGGPQPQHF
TGCGCCAGCAGCTTGGCCCCACTTGGGGGCCCTCAGCCCCAGCATTTT
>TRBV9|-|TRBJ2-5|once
CASSVGVGRGPQETQYF
TGTGCCAGCAGCGTAGGGGTAGGGCGGGGCCCCCAAGAGACCCAGTACTTC